This entry lists 24 T cell receptor beta chains sequenced from one sample in a study of blood T cell repertoires in COVID-19. TCRdb's copy holds only in-frame clones and misses some; the assay was immunoSEQ multiplex PCR. This table has roughly 120,000 clones, more than 75% appearing once. Sequencing was carried out using peripheral blood. These receptors were obtained from a human donor in a cohort sampled during active COVID-19.

The genes are TRBV6-5 and TRBJ2-3; D is perhaps TRBD2 (5 bases). Trimming pared 0 bases from V and 6 bases from J, leaving 13 bases between. This CDR3 comprises 15 residues. Germline-derived CDR1 and CDR2 are MNHEY and SVGAGI. The CDR3 loop reads CASSYSGARGDTQYF. The CDR3, as DNA: TGTGCCAGCAGTTACTCGGGCGCCCGCGGGGATACGCAGTATTTT.

J is TRBJ2-1 and V is TRBV2; a possible D gene is TRBD1 (5 bases). Deletions cut 6 bases from V and 3 bases from J, with 6 bases between. CDR3 size: 12 residues. Per the germline V gene, CDR1 is SNHLY and CDR2 is FYNNEI. The CDR3 DNA reads TGTGCCAGCAGACAGGACTACAATGAGCAGTTCTTC. This sequence encodes CASRQDYNEQFF. Complete variable domain (other parts from reference TRBV2 and TRBJ2-1): EPEVTQTPSHQVTQMGQEVILRCVPISNHLYFYWYRQILGQKVEFLVSFYNNEISEKSEIFDDQFSVERPDGSNFTLKIRSTKLEDSAMYFCASRQDYNEQFFGPGTRLTVL.

This rearrangement joins TRBV3-1 (or the pseudogene TRBV3-2) to TRBJ1-5, with 7 bases matching TRBD1. J gave up 0 bases and V 2 bases, and 19 bases lay outside the gene matches. The CDR3 has 21 amino acids. In germline, CDR1 is LGHDT, CDR2 YNNKEL (reference sequence). The CDR3 sequence: CASSQRLPVGQESFSNQPQHF. CDR3 bases: TGTGCCAGCAGCCAAAGGCTCCCGGTTGGACAGGAGAGTTTTAGCAATCAGCCCCAGCATTTT.

This chain links TRBV7-2 with TRBJ2-1; D perhaps matches TRBD1 (5 bases). The V gene lost 2 bases and the J gene lost 8 bases, with 13 bases spanning the gap. The CDR3 has 14 amino acids. The germline V gene has CDR1 SGHTA and CDR2 FQGNSA. Here the CDR3 reads CASSLSNGAYEQFF. The DNA of the CDR3 is TGTGCCAGCAGCTTAAGTAATGGGGCCTATGAGCAGTTCTTC.

The J gene is TRBJ2-4, the V gene TRBV4-1, with TRBD2 matching over 10 bases. Germline values: CDR1 MGHRA, CDR2 YSYEKL. V shed 1 base, J shed 6 bases, and the junction held 9 bases outside the gene matches. The length of the CDR3 is 17 residues. CDR3 in DNA: TGCGCCAGCAGCCAAGCGGTGGGGACTAGCGCACCAAACATTCAGTACTTC. It translates to CASSQAVGTSAPNIQYF.

This sequence joins TRBV6-2 or TRBV6-3 and TRBJ2-1; 9 bases are shared with TRBD2. The V gene's germline CDR1 is MNHEY and CDR2 SVGEGT. V was pared by 2 bases and J by 3 bases, with 2 bases of the junction left unmatched. CDR3 size: 15 residues. The CDR3 DNA is TGTGCCAGCAGTTACCCGACTAGCGGCTACAATGAGCAGTTCTTC. This gives the protein CASSYPTSGYNEQFF.

The chain joins TRBV15 to TRBJ2-6; the match to TRBD1 covers 9 bases. J gave up 0 bases and V 10 bases, and 19 bases lay outside the gene matches. CDR1 LNHNV and CDR2 YYDKDF come from the germline V gene (reference sequence). The CDR3 extends over 20 amino acids. CDR3 sequence: CASRPQTTGGPDSGANVLTF. DNA of the CDR3: TGTGCCAGCAGGCCTCAAACAACAGGGGGCCCGGACTCTGGGGCCAACGTCCTGACTTTC.

This chain uses TRBV2 with TRBJ1-1; unclear D gene. There are 14 residues in the CDR3. The V end was cut by 4 bases, the J end by 2 bases, with 11 bases between. Germline-derived CDR1 and CDR2 are SNHLY and FYNNEI. CDR3 loop: CASSGNSRNTEAFF. The CDR3 coding sequence is TGTGCCAGCAGTGGGAACAGCCGAAACACTGAAGCTTTCTTT.

The gene calls are TRBV6-5 and TRBJ1-2; D unclear. V shed 6 bases and J shed 2 bases, with 4 bases lying between them. CDR3 size: 11 residues. From germline, CDR1 is MNHEY and CDR2 SVGAGI. DNA of the CDR3: TGTGCCAGCAGCAGGAACTATGGCTACACCTTC. It is translated as CASSRNYGYTF.

V is TRBV7-2 and J is TRBJ2-5, with 13 bases lining up with TRBD2. The CDR3 is 16 residues long. CDR1 SGHTA and CDR2 FQGNSA come from the germline V gene. Trimming removed 1 base from V and 4 bases from J; junction bases left unmatched: 3. CDR3 in amino acids: CASSLGLAGGRETQYF. The CDR3, as DNA: TGTGCCAGCAGCTTAGGACTAGCGGGAGGTAGAGAGACCCAGTACTTC.

This rearrangement joins TRBV12-3 or TRBV12-4 to TRBJ2-1, with D maybe TRBD2 (6 bases). The CDR3 spans 12 residues. V lost 2 bases, J lost 10 bases, and 9 bases lay in between. CDR3 bases: TGTGCCAGCAGTTTATTGGGGAGGGAGCAGTTCTTC. It codes for CASSLLGREQFF.

V gene TRBV15 combines with J gene TRBJ2-1; no clear D. V gave up 0 bases and J gave up 8 bases, with 23 bases separating them. Germline lookup yields CDR1 LNHNV and CDR2 YYDKDF (reference sequence). CDR3 length: 18 residues. CDR3 amino acids: CATSRDLSDFAKRYEQFF. The CDR3 coding sequence is TGTGCCACCAGCAGAGATTTGTCAGACTTTGCGAAAAGGTATGAGCAGTTCTTC.

The chain employs TRBV5-8 and TRBJ2-7, with 8 bases lining up with TRBD1. This CDR3 spans 13 amino acids. In germline, CDR1 is SGHTS, CDR2 YDEGEE. Germline trimming cut 5 bases from V and 3 bases from J; bases unmatched to any gene: 4. This CDR3 reads CASSRDRGYEQYF. The CDR3 bases are TGTGCCAGCAGTAGAGACAGGGGCTACGAGCAGTACTTC.

The V and J genes are TRBV19 and TRBJ2-3; TRBD2 might be the D (6 bases). Deletions cut 3 bases from V and 5 bases from J, with 9 bases between. This CDR3 region has 13 residues. Germline-derived CDR1 and CDR2 are LNHDA and SQIVND (reference sequence). The CDR3 nucleotides are TGTGCCAGTAGTATCCAGGGAGGAGATACGCAGTATTTT. It encodes CASSIQGGDTQYF.

The genes are TRBV11-2 and TRBJ2-1; 9 positions agree with TRBD2. CDR1 and CDR2 (germline): SGHAT, FQNNGV. The V segment lost 3 bases and the J segment 7 bases; nucleotides outside the gene matches: 10. The CDR3 sequence is 16 residues long. The CDR3 reads CASSFRSGRSGNEQFF. The DNA of the CDR3 is TGTGCCAGCAGCTTCCGCAGCGGGAGGTCGGGAAATGAGCAGTTCTTC. Filled out from reference TRBV11-2 and TRBJ2-1, the complete variable domain reads EAGVAQSPRYKIIEKRQSVAFWCNPISGHATLYWYQQILGQGPKLLIQFQNNGVVDDSQLPKDRFSAERLKGVDSTLKIQPAKLEDSAVYLCASSFRSGRSGNEQFFGPGTRLTVL.

This rearrangement joins TRBV2 to TRBJ2-3; TRBD1 matches at 9 bases. The CDR3 loop spans 15 amino acids. Germline CDR1 and CDR2: SNHLY and FYNNEI. V lost 4 bases, J lost 2 bases, and 4 bases stayed unmatched. The CDR3 region has the DNA TGTGCCAGCAGTGGCCGGACAGGGGCCACAGATACGCAGTATTTT. The encoded protein is CASSGRTGATDTQYF.

This clone was counted between two and nine times. The chain couples TRBV27 to TRBJ1-1; D is uncertain. The CDR3 has 15 amino acids. V lost 2 bases and J 0 bases, leaving 10 bases between the germline ends. The germline V gene has CDR1 MNHEY and CDR2 SMNVEV (reference sequence). CDR3 region: CASSLKRGMNTEAFF. For the CDR3, the DNA is TGTGCCAGCAGTTTAAAGAGAGGCATGAACACTGAAGCTTTCTTT.

The V gene is TRBV21-1, the J gene TRBJ1-5. TRBV21-1 is recorded as a pseudogene. The CDR3 totals 17 residues. The CDR3 loop reads CASISGDSRGEDQPQHF. DNA of the CDR3: TGTGCCAGCATAAGCGGCGACTCCCGGGGGGAAGATCAGCCCCAGCATTTT.

The rearrangement links TRBV14 to TRBJ2-2; 9 nucleotides align to TRBD1. This CDR3 is 16 amino acids long. Trimming cost V 1 base and J 6 bases; bases outside gene matches: 6. Per the germline V gene, CDR1 is SGHDN and CDR2 is FVKESK. The CDR3 here is CASSQVTGGKAGELFF. CDR3 nucleotides: TGTGCCAGCAGCCAAGTTACAGGGGGCAAGGCCGGGGAGCTGTTTTTT. Combining the CDR3 with reference TRBV14 and TRBJ2-2 gives the whole variable domain EAGVTQFPSHSVIEKGQTVTLRCDPISGHDNLYWYRRVMGKEIKFLLHFVKESKQDESGMPNNRFLAERTGGTYSTLKVQPAELEDSGVYFCASSQVTGGKAGELFFGEGSRLTVL.

The chain joins TRBV28 to TRBJ1-2, with 8 bases aligning to TRBD1. The CDR3 sequence is 16 residues long. Trimming removed 3 bases from V and 7 bases from J; junction bases left unmatched: 13. Germline lookup yields CDR1 MDHEN and CDR2 SYDVKM. The CDR3 spells CASSFVRGLVRGGYTF. The CDR3 bases are TGTGCCAGCAGTTTTGTCAGGGGGCTAGTGCGGGGTGGCTACACCTTC.

This clone was seen a handful of times. This chain connects TRBV4-1 to TRBJ2-5; D ambiguous. Trimming left V 1 base short and J 0 bases short, with 9 bases between. Germline V lookup: CDR1 MGHRA, CDR2 YSYEKL. The CDR3 extends over 15 amino acids. CDR3 DNA sequence: TGCGCCAGCAGCCAAGGACATAAGTACCAAGAGACCCAGTACTTC. This sequence encodes CASSQGHKYQETQYF.

The chain has TRBV30 and TRBJ2-7; TRBD1 might be the D (6 bases). Germline CDR1 and CDR2: GTSNPN and SVGIG (reference sequence). The CDR3 contains 14 residues. The V end lost 0 bases, the J end lost 2 bases, and 11 bases lay between the germline ends. The CDR3 reads CAWSVGQGPYEQYF. DNA for the CDR3: TGTGCCTGGAGTGTAGGCCAGGGGCCCTACGAGCAGTACTTC.

The chain employs TRBV7-9 and TRBJ1-1; D ambiguous. The CDR3 consists of 14 residues. Germline loops: CDR1 SEHNR, CDR2 FQNEAQ (reference sequence). V shed 3 bases and J shed 1 base, with 9 bases lying between them. CDR3 DNA: TGTGCCAGCAGCTTTCGAGATCGGAACACTGAAGCTTTCTTT. As protein: CASSFRDRNTEAFF.

The chain joins TRBV6-5 to TRBJ2-7; D is perhaps TRBD2 (6 bases). The germline V gene encodes CDR1 MNHEY and CDR2 SVGAGI. There are 16 residues in the CDR3. Trimming cost V 0 bases and J 9 bases, with 21 bases left between them. This CDR3 is CASSYSGGRSGASQYF. The CDR3 DNA reads as TGTGCCAGCAGTTACTCCGGGGGACGTTCAGGAGCTTCGCAGTACTTC.